Each of the 6 T cell receptor beta chains below was sequenced from the same sample in a study of TIL therapy for anti-PD-1-resistant metastatic lung cancer. Time point reported: pre-treatment sample, taken before nivolumab and TIL therapy. The libraries were made with immunoSEQ v3. The protocol was immunoSEQ multiplex PCR, while the TCRdb copy is restricted to in-frame clones and leaves out a portion. This sample yields tens of thousands of clones, of which about 86% are seen a single time; 4.5% to 6% belongs to the top ten. The sequences come from blood, collected at baseline. The receptors shown here come from a person aged 25-85 years with non-small cell lung cancer.

The chain is built from TRBV10-1 and TRBJ2-1; D is unclear. V lost 4 bases to trimming and J lost 0 bases, with 13 bases between them. Germline V gene data show CDR1 as WNHNN and CDR2 as SYGVQD (reference sequence). This CDR3 spans 16 amino acids. As DNA, the CDR3 is TGCGCCAGCAGTGCTGTCCTCATCAGCTCCTACAATGAGCAGTTCTTC. Translation gives CASSAVLISSYNEQFF.

The chain recombines TRBV4-1 with TRBJ2-5, with a weak D call TRBD2 (5 bases). CDR1 is MGHRA and CDR2 is YSYEKL in the germline V gene. The germline V and J ends were trimmed by 2 bases and 4 bases, with 14 bases remaining between them. This CDR3 contains 15 residues. CDR3 DNA: TGCGCCAGCAGCCAAATAGGACTCCAGCGAGAGACCCAGTACTTC. Its translation: CASSQIGLQRETQYF.

The V gene is TRBV6-6, the J gene TRBJ2-5; TRBD2 agrees at 7 bases. V trimming: 10 bases; J trimming: 5 bases; junction bases outside the gene matches: 13. Germline CDR1 is MNHNY and CDR2 is SVGAGI (reference sequence). The CDR3 is made up of 14 amino acids. The CDR3 coding sequence is TGTGCCACCCGGGTGACGGGACTATCCGAGACCCAGTACTTC. This encodes CATRVTGLSETQYF.

The chain couples TRBV28 to TRBJ1-1, with 8 bases that match TRBD1. Losses at the gene ends were 2 bases for V and 6 bases for J; bases not matched to a gene: 2. Per the germline V gene, CDR1 is MDHEN and CDR2 is SYDVKM. The length of the CDR3 is 13 residues. CDR3 sequence: CASSLDRGAEAFF. The CDR3 DNA sequence: TGTGCCAGCAGTTTAGACAGGGGCGCTGAAGCTTTCTTT.

CDR3 loop: CASSQSGDRSTGELFF. The DNA of the CDR3 is TGCGCCAGCAGTCAAAGCGGGGACAGGAGCACCGGGGAGCTGTTTTTT. The rearrangement links TRBV4-3 to TRBJ2-2; tentatively, D is TRBD1 (8 bases). CDR1 and CDR2 from the germline V gene are LGHNA and YSLEER. The CDR3 consists of 16 residues. Trimming shortened V by 6 bases and J by 4 bases, and 18 bases separated the two germline ends.

The chain links TRBV6-5 to TRBJ2-7; 9 positions agree with TRBD2. CDR1 is MNHEY, CDR2 SVGAGI, per germline. Unmatched junction bases numbered 7, after V lost 0 bases and J lost 4 bases. This CDR3 comprises 16 residues. For the CDR3, the DNA is TGTGCCAGCAGTTACTCACCAGCGGGAGGACCATACGAGCAGTACTTC. This sequence encodes CASSYSPAGGPYEQYF.